This TCR beta chain emerged from a study of graft-versus-host responses after intestinal transplantation. About the research overall: Once they had received anti-thymocyte globulin induction, all recipients took tacrolimus and steroids for around 3 years. General study points: Recipient-marrow GvH clones were detected, some having first appeared in ileum or blood. Peak levels of circulating GvH clones tracked with early post-transplant HvG declines. Across patients carrying graft-donor T cell macrochimerism, allografts held high graft-versus-host to host-versus-graft clonal ratios.

As concerns this clone: Its antigen is still unknown.

Here immunoSEQ multiplex PCR was the method, and the copy in TCRdb shows in-frame clones only, minus some. The table records tens of thousands of clones, 89% of them present only once. CDR3 length: 15 residues. V lost 0 bases, J lost 0 bases, and 9 bases lay in between. CDR1 is SGHRS, CDR2 YFSETQ, per germline. The sample was PBMCs, taken around 65 days after intestinal transplantation. The chain links TRBV5-1 to TRBJ1-2, with a tentative D call TRBD1 (5 bases). The origin of this receptor is a human patient who received an intestinal transplant, so some T cells may come from the graft donor. Here the CDR3 reads CASSLVQGANYGYTF. The CDR3 DNA reads as TGCGCCAGCAGCTTGGTGCAGGGTGCTAACTATGGCTACACCTTC.